The 23 T cell receptor beta chains reported below all come from one sample, sequenced in a study of blood T cell repertoires in COVID-19. Repertoires were generated with immunoSEQ multiplex PCR, while TCRdb's copy carries only in-frame clones and drops some. This sample has 65,000 to 70,000 clones, with over 75% found just once. Sequenced sample: peripheral blood. These TCRs come from a man older than 75 with acute or convalescent COVID-19.

The chain combines TRBV28 with TRBJ1-2; D is unclear. V was trimmed by 7 bases and J by 4 bases, leaving 19 bases between them. The CDR3 totals 15 residues. Germline values: CDR1 MDHEN, CDR2 SYDVKM. This CDR3 is CASTFTSRSGYGYTF. CDR3 coding DNA: TGTGCCAGCACCTTTACGTCAAGGAGTGGCTATGGCTACACCTTC.

The chain couples TRBV24-1 to TRBJ2-1, with D perhaps matching TRBD2 (5 bases). The CDR3 runs to 16 residues. Germline lookup yields CDR1 KGHDR and CDR2 SFDVKD. Trimming left V 1 base short and J 4 bases short, with 13 bases between. The CDR3 DNA reads TGTGCCACCAGTGATTTTCTCGCGGGCAATTACAATGAGCAGTTCTTC. It encodes CATSDFLAGNYNEQFF.

This clone has a single count. V is TRBV13 and J is TRBJ2-1; TRBD1 is a possible D gene (5 bases). The CDR3 contains 16 residues. Per germline, CDR1 PRHDT and CDR2 FYEKMQ (reference sequence). The V end lost 6 bases, the J end lost 5 bases, and 20 bases lay between the germline ends. CDR3 bases: TGTGCCAGCAGATCCGCCCCCGGACAAGTGCACAATGAGCAGTTCTTC. Protein product: CASRSAPGQVHNEQFF.

The V and J genes are TRBV30 and TRBJ2-7; 8 bases line up with TRBD2. Germline CDR1 reads GTSNPN; CDR2 reads SVGIG (reference sequence). The CDR3 length is 15 residues. V dropped 0 bases and J dropped 6; count of bases not matched to a gene: 10. CDR3 bases: TGTGCCTGGAGTGTAAAAACTAGCGGAGCCGCCGAGCAGTACTTC. Protein product: CAWSVKTSGAAEQYF.

The chain carries TRBV9 and TRBJ2-1; TRBD2 matches 7 bases. The V gene end was trimmed by 0 bases and the J gene end by 9 bases; junction bases not matched to a gene: 9. The CDR3 has 15 amino acids. Germline lookup yields CDR1 SGDLS and CDR2 YYNGEE. DNA for the CDR3: TGTGCCAGCAGCGTAGAATGGGGGGGTAAGGGTGAGCAGTTCTTC. This sequence encodes CASSVEWGGKGEQFF.

Here the CDR3 reads CASSRPGAWSEQYF. The DNA of the CDR3 is TGTGCCAGCAGCCGTCCAGGGGCCTGGTCAGAGCAGTACTTC. This sequence joins TRBV7-2 and TRBJ2-7; possibly TRBD1 for D (6 bases). CDR3 length equals 14 residues. Per germline, CDR1 SGHTA and CDR2 FQGNSA. V lost 5 bases to trimming and J lost 7 bases, with 18 bases between them.

In this sample, this clone turned up a few times. V usage is TRBV11-3 and J usage is TRBJ2-1; TRBD1 aligns across 7 bases. The germline gives CDR1 SGHNT, CDR2 YENEEA. The CDR3 is 15 residues long. J lost 8 bases, V lost 4 bases, and 11 bases had no gene match. The CDR3 loop reads CASSWGQLIRHEQFF. The CDR3 DNA reads TGTGCCAGCAGCTGGGGACAGCTTATACGTCATGAGCAGTTCTTC.

The chain recombines TRBV5-1 with TRBJ1-1; D unresolved. Germline CDR1 and CDR2: SGHRS and YFSETQ. The CDR3 extends over 14 amino acids. The V end lost 0 bases, the J end lost 1 base, and 7 bases lay between the germline ends. The CDR3 here is CASSLVTRNTEAFF. As DNA, the CDR3 is TGCGCCAGCAGCTTGGTTACGAGGAACACTGAAGCTTTCTTT.

The chain links TRBV6-1 to TRBJ1-1; no firm D call. CDR1 MNHNS and CDR2 SASEGT come from the germline V gene. The CDR3 contains 13 residues. The ends were cut back, 3 bases at V and 0 bases at J, with 5 bases in the middle. In DNA form, the CDR3 reads TGTGCCAGCAGTGACAATGTGAACACTGAAGCTTTCTTT. Protein: CASSDNVNTEAFF.

The rearrangement uses TRBV6-5 and TRBJ1-3, with D perhaps matching TRBD1 (6 bases). Germline CDR1 reads MNHEY; CDR2 reads SVGAGI. V shed 6 bases and J shed 4 bases, with 13 bases lying between them. This CDR3 is 14 amino acids long. CDR3 DNA: TGTGCCAGCAGCAGAGTGGGGGCGGGAAACACCATATATTTT. It codes for CASSRVGAGNTIYF.

The chain joins TRBV19 to TRBJ1-5; D is unresolved. Between the trimmed V and J ends, which lost 7 bases and 0 bases, there was a span of 16 bases. The CDR3 is 16 residues long. CDR1 and CDR2 from the germline V gene are LNHDA and SQIVND (reference sequence). The CDR3 is CASIGRRGDSNQPQHF. The CDR3 DNA sequence: TGTGCCAGTATAGGTAGGCGGGGAGATAGCAATCAGCCCCAGCATTTT.

For this clone: The junction shows a germline mismatch at one end, possibly a read error. The chain is built from TRBV12-3 or TRBV12-4 and TRBJ1-5; a possible D gene is TRBD1 (5 bases). The CDR3 has 12 residues. CDR3: CASRTANQPQFF. The CDR3 bases are TGTGCCAGCAGGACAGCGAATCAGCCCCAGTTTTTT.

This clone was counted a single time. The J gene is TRBJ2-1, the V gene TRBV6-2 or TRBV6-3, with 8 positions matching TRBD2. This CDR3 is built from 16 residues. Germline lookup yields CDR1 MNHEY and CDR2 SVGEGT. V lost 0 bases and J lost 5; bases outside the gene matches: 6. The CDR3 spells CASSYSRLALDNEQFF. DNA of the CDR3: TGTGCCAGCAGTTACTCGAGACTAGCGCTAGACAATGAGCAGTTCTTC.

The V and J genes are TRBV9 and TRBJ2-7, with 7 bases that match TRBD2. The germline V gene has CDR1 SGDLS and CDR2 YYNGEE. Trimming cost V 3 bases and J 4 bases; bases outside gene matches: 10. The CDR3 covers 15 residues. CDR3 sequence: CASSGSGTGPYEQYF. CDR3 coding DNA: TGTGCCAGCAGCGGGAGCGGGACGGGACCTTACGAGCAGTACTTC.

This chain joins TRBV12-3 or TRBV12-4 and TRBJ1-6, with D uncertain. With 5 bases removed from V and 7 bases from J, the gap between germline ends came to 9 bases. This CDR3 spans 13 amino acids. The CDR3 DNA follows: TGTGCCAGCAGTCTAAGCATGAATTCACCCCTCCACTTT. This translates into CASSLSMNSPLHF.

The V gene is TRBV6-5, the J gene TRBJ2-5; no clear D. Trimming cost V 1 base and J 1 base, with 7 bases left between them. Germline V gene lookup returns CDR1 MNHEY and CDR2 SVGAGI. The CDR3 runs 14 residues. The CDR3 region has the DNA TGTGCCAGCAGTTACTTCCCGGTCCAAGAGACCCAGTACTTC. It yields the protein CASSYFPVQETQYF.

The genes are TRBV5-5 and TRBJ2-2; TRBD2 agrees at 15 bases. Germline-derived CDR1 and CDR2 are SGHKS and YYEKEE (reference sequence). The CDR3 is made up of 17 amino acids. Losses at the gene ends were 3 bases for V and 4 bases for J; bases not matched to a gene: 4. In nucleotides, the CDR3 is TGTGCCAGCAGCTCCGGACTAGCGGGAGGGCCCACCGGGGAGCTGTTTTTT. It specifies CASSSGLAGGPTGELFF. The full variable domain, in which reference TRBV5-5 and TRBJ2-2 provide the parts outside the CDR3, is DAGVTQSPTHLIKTRGQQVTLRCSPISGHKSVSWYQQVLGQGPQFIFQYYEKEERGRGNFPDRFSARQFPNYSSELNVNALLLGDSALYLCASSSGLAGGPTGELFFGEGSRLTVL.

The chain has TRBV11-2 and TRBJ2-3, with a possible D match to TRBD1 (5 bases). Germline values: CDR1 SGHAT, CDR2 FQNNGV. There are 17 residues in the CDR3. Trimming pared 1 base from V and 2 bases from J, leaving 16 bases between. The DNA of the CDR3 is TGTGCCAGCAGCTTAGGCCAGGGATTTTCTCTCACAGATACGCAGTATTTT. This codes for CASSLGQGFSLTDTQYF.

This chain joins TRBV7-9 and TRBJ2-3, with 8 bases aligning to TRBD2. V was clipped by 6 bases and J by 1 base; unmatched bases: 9. CDR1 SEHNR and CDR2 FQNEAQ come from the germline V gene (reference sequence). This CDR3 spans 16 amino acids. This chain's CDR3 is CASRFLLAGGTDTQYF. The CDR3 DNA follows: TGTGCCAGCAGGTTCTTGCTAGCGGGCGGCACAGATACGCAGTATTTT.

This chain uses TRBV6-1 with TRBJ2-1; TRBD1 matches 12 bases. The CDR3 covers 18 residues. CDR1 is MNHNS and CDR2 is SASEGT in the germline V gene. J lost 8 bases, V lost 4 bases, and 15 bases had no gene match. The CDR3 is CASSAYPGTGGFEDEQFF. The CDR3 DNA follows: TGTGCCAGCAGTGCGTATCCCGGGACAGGGGGCTTCGAAGATGAGCAGTTCTTC.

The V call is TRBV7-9, the J call TRBJ1-4; 8 nucleotides align to TRBD1. Germline lookup yields CDR1 SEHNR and CDR2 FQNEAQ (reference sequence). The CDR3 spans 14 residues. V shed 5 bases, J shed 5 bases, and the junction held 4 bases outside the gene matches. CDR3 nucleotide sequence: TGTGCCAGCAGCCACGGGACAGGCAATGAAAAACTGTTTTTT. It yields the protein CASSHGTGNEKLFF.

V usage is TRBV5-1 and J usage is TRBJ2-3; TRBD2 might be the D (6 bases). Germline values: CDR1 SGHRS, CDR2 YFSETQ. Deletions cut 0 bases from V and 4 bases from J, with 15 bases between. This CDR3 comprises 16 residues. Here the CDR3 DNA reads TGCGCCAGCAGCTTGGCCTCCGGAGGGGCCGCAGATACGCAGTATTTT. Residues: CASSLASGGAADTQYF. The entire variable domain, with the rest obtained from reference TRBV5-1 and TRBJ2-3, is as follows: KAGVTQTPRYLIKTRGQQVTLSCSPISGHRSVSWYQQTPGQGLQFLFEYFSETQRNKGNFPGRFSGRQFSNSRSEMNVSTLELGDSALYLCASSLASGGAADTQYFGPGTRLTVL.

The DNA of the CDR3 is TGTGCCACCAGAGTACGGGAGGTGGGGGAGACCCAGTACTTC. Translation gives CATRVREVGETQYF. The V call is TRBV10-3, the J call TRBJ2-5; TRBD2 agrees at 7 bases. This CDR3 is built from 14 residues. The J segment lost 5 bases and the V segment lost 10 bases, leaving 13 bases of the junction unmatched. Per germline, CDR1 ENHRY and CDR2 SYGVKD.